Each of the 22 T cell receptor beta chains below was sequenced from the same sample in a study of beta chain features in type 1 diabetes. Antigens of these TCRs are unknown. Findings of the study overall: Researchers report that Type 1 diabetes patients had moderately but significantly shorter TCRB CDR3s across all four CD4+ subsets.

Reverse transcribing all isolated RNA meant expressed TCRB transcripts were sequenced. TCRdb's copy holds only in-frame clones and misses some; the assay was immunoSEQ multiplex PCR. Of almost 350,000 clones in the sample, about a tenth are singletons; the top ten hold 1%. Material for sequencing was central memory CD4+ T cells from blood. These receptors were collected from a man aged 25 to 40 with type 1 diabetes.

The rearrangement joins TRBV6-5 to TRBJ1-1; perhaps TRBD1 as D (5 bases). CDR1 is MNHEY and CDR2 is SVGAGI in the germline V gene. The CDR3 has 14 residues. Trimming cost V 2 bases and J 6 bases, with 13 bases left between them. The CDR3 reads CASSYRGEVAEAFF. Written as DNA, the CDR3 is TGTGCCAGCAGTTACCGGGGGGAAGTCGCTGAAGCTTTCTTT.

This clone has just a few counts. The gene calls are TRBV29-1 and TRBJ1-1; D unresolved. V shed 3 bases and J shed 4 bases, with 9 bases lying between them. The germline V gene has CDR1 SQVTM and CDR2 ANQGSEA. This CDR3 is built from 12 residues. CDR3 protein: CSVDGSGTEAFF. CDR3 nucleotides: TGCAGCGTTGATGGGTCGGGCACTGAAGCTTTCTTT.

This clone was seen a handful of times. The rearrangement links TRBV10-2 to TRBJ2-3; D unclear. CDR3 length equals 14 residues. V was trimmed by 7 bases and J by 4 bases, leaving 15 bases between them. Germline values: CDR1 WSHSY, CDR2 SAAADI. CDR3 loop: CASKGRAFADTQYF. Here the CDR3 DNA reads TGCGCCAGCAAAGGCCGAGCCTTCGCAGATACGCAGTATTTT.

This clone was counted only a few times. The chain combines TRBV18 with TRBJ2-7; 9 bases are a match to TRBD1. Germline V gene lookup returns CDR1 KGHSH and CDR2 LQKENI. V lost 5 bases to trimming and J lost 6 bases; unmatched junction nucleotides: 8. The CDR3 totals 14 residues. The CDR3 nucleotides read TGTGCCAGCTCAGCAACGGGACAGGGCGGCGAGCAGTACTTC. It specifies CASSATGQGGEQYF.

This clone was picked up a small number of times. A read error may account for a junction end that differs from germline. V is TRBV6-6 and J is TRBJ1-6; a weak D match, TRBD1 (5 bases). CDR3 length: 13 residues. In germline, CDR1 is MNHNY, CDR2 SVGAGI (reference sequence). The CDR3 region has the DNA TGTGCCAGCAGCTCCCGAGCAGGGTCTCATCTCGACTTT. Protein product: CASSSRAGSHLDF.

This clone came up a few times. The CDR3 sequence is CASSLEGGAFRQETQYF. The DNA of the CDR3 is TGCGCCAGCAGCTTGGAGGGAGGGGCCTTTCGCCAAGAGACCCAGTACTTC. This rearrangement joins TRBV5-1 to TRBJ2-5; 7 bases match TRBD2. The germline gives CDR1 SGHRS, CDR2 YFSETQ. V lost 0 bases, J lost 1 base, and 9 bases stayed unmatched. This CDR3 comprises 17 residues.

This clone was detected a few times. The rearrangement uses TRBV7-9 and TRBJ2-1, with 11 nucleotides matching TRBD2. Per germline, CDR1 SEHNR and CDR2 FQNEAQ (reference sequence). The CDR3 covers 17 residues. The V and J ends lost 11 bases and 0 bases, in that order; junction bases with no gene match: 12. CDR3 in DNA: TGTGCCCCCGCTCGGGTAGCGGGGGGGAACTCCTACAATGAGCAGTTCTTC. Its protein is CAPARVAGGNSYNEQFF.

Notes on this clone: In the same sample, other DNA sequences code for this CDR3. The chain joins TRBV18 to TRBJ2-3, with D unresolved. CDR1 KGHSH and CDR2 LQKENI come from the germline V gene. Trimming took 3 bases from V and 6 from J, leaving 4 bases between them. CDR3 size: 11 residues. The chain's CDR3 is CASSPGDTQYF. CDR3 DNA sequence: TGTGCCAGCTCACCCGGGGATACGCAGTATTTT.

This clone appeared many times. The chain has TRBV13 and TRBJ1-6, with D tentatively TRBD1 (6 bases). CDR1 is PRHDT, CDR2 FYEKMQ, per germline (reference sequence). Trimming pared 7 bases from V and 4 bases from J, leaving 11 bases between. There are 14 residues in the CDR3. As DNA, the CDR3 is TGTGCCAGCACAGTAGGACAGTATAATTCACCCCTCCACTTT. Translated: CASTVGQYNSPLHF.

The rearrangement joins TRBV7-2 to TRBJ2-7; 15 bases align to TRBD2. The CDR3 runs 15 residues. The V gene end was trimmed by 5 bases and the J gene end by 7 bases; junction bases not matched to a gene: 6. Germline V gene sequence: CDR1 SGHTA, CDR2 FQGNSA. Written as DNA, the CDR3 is TGTGCCAGCAGCATAGGGACTAGCGGGGGGAGAGAGCAGTACTTC. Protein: CASSIGTSGGREQYF.

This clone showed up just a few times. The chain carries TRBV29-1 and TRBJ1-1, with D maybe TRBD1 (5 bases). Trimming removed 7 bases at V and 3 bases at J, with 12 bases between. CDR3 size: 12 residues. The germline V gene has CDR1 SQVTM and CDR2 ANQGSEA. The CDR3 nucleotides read TGCAGCGGTGGTCGGGGGGACACTGAAGCTTTCTTT. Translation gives CSGGRGDTEAFF.

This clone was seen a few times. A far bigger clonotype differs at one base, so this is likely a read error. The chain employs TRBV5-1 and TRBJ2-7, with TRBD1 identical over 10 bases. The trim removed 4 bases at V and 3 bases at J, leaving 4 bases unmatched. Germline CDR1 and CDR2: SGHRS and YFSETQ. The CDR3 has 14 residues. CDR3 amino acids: CASSPGDRGYEQYF. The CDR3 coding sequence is TGCGCCAGCAGCCCAGGGGACAGGGGCTACGAGCAGTACTTC.

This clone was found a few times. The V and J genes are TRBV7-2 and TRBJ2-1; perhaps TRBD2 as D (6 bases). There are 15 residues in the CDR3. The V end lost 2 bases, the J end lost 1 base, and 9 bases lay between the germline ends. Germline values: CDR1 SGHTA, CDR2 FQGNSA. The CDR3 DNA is TGTGCCAGCAGCTTAATCCGGGGGTCCTACAATGAGCAGTTCTTC. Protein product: CASSLIRGSYNEQFF. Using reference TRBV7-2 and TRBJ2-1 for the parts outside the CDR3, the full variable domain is GAGVSQSPSNKVTEKGKDVELRCDPISGHTALYWYRQSLGQGLEFLIYFQGNSAPDKSGLPSDRFSAERTGGSVSTLTIQRTQQEDSAVYLCASSLIRGSYNEQFFGPGTRLTVL.

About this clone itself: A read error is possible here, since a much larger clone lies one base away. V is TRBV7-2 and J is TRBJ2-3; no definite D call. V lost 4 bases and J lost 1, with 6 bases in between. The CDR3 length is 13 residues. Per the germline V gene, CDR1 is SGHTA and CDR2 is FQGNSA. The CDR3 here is CASSSQGTDTQYF. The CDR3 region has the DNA TGTGCCAGCAGCTCTCAAGGCACAGATACGCAGTATTTT. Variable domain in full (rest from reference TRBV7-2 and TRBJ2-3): GAGVSQSPSNKVTEKGKDVELRCDPISGHTALYWYRQSLGQGLEFLIYFQGNSAPDKSGLPSDRFSAERTGGSVSTLTIQRTQQEDSAVYLCASSSQGTDTQYFGPGTRLTVL.

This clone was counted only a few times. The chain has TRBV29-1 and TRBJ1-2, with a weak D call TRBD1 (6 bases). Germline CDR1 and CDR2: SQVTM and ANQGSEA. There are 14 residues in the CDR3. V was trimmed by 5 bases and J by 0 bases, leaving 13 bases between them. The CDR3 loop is CSVIGQYANYGYTF. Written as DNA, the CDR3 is TGCAGCGTTATTGGACAGTATGCTAACTATGGCTACACCTTC.

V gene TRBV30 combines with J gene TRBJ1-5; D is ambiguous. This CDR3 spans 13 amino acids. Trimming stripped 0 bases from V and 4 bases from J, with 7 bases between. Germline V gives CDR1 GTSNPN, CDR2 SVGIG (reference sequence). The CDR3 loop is CAWSVKQNQPQHF. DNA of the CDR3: TGTGCCTGGAGTGTAAAGCAGAATCAGCCCCAGCATTTT.

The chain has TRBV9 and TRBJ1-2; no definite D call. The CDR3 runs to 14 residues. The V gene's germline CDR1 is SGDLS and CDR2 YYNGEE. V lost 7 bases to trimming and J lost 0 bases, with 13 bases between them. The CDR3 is CASGREWTNYGYTF. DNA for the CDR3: TGTGCCAGCGGAAGGGAATGGACTAACTATGGCTACACCTTC.

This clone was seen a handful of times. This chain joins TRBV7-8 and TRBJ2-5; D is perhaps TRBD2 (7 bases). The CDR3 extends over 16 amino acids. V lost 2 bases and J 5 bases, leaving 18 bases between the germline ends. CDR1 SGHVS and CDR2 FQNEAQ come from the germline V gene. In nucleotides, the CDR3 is TGTGCCAGCAGCTTATTGGGGGGGCCCCCCGGGGAGACCCAGTACTTC. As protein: CASSLLGGPPGETQYF.

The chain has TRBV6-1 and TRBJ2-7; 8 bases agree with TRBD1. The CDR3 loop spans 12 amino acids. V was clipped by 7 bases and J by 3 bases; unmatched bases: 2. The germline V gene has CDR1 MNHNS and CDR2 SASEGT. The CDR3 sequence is CASTDRGYEQYF. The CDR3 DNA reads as TGTGCCAGCACCGACAGGGGCTACGAGCAGTACTTC.

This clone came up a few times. The DNA of the CDR3 is TGTGCCACCAGCAACGGACAGGGAGATAATTCACCCCTCCACTTT. This codes for CATSNGQGDNSPLHF. J is TRBJ1-6 and V is TRBV15; TRBD1 aligns across 8 bases. CDR3 length: 15 residues. Germline V lookup: CDR1 LNHNV, CDR2 YYDKDF (reference sequence). Trimming at V came to 4 bases and at J to 5 bases, leaving 4 bases not matched to a gene. The full variable domain, completed using reference TRBV15 and TRBJ1-6, is DAMVIQNPRYQVTQFGKPVTLSCSQTLNHNVMYWYQQKSSQAPKLLFHYYDKDFNNEADTPDNFQSRRPNTSFCFLDIRSPGLGDTAMYLCATSNGQGDNSPLHFGNGTRLTVT.

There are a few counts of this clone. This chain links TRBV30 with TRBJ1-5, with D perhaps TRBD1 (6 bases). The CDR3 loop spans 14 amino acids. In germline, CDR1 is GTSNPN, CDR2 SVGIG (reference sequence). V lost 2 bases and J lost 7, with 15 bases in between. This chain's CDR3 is CAWSLQGGNQPQHF. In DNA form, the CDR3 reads TGTGCCTGGAGTCTACAGGGTGGTAACCAGCCCCAGCATTTT.

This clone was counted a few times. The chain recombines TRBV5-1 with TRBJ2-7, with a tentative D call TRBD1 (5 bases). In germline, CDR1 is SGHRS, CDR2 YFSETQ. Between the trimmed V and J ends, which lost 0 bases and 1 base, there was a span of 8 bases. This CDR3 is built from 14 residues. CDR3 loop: CASSLESGSYEQYF. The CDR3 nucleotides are TGCGCCAGCAGCTTGGAATCAGGGTCCTACGAGCAGTACTTC.